This T cell receptor (beta chain) was identified in a study of beta chain features in type 1 diabetes. In the study overall: Researchers looked at some 99 million sorted cells across all samples. Overall study results and limits: In every one of the four CD4+ subsets, TCRB CDR3s were moderately but significantly shorter in Type 1 diabetes patients.

The CDR3 has 15 amino acids. Germline CDR1 and CDR2: SNHLY and FYNNEI. The V gene end was trimmed by 8 bases and the J gene end by 7 bases; junction bases not matched to a gene: 10. This clone was seen a handful of times. Antigen specificity is unknown. Expressed TCRB transcripts were sequenced because the isolated RNA had all been reverse transcribed beforehand. Clones were sequenced by immunoSEQ multiplex PCR, and TCRdb holds only the in-frame ones, with some missing. The table shows hundreds of thousands of clones, with around 15% occurring only once. V usage is TRBV2 and J usage is TRBJ1-4; 10 bases map to TRBD1. This clonotype was sampled from a man between 18 and 29 years old with type 1 diabetes. Material: naive CD4+ T cells from blood. The CDR3 DNA reads as TGTGCCAGCGGCCCAGCGGACAGGGGGTCTGAAAAACTGTTTTTT. Translation: CASGPADRGSEKLFF.